One and the same sample provided the 12 T cell receptor beta chains below, sequenced in a study of blood T cell repertoires in COVID-19 (dated by TCRdb to about 2020). Library generation was performed with the immunoSEQ multiplex PCR assay. TCRdb limited this immuneACCESS table to in-frame rearrangements with V and J called. A share of clones is missing; checked studies link under half to unresolved V genes, and the rest is unexplained. The sample table holds over 70,000 clones, of which about 80% were seen once. 25% to 30% of the sample is taken by the ten largest. Sequenced: peripheral blood. These receptors were obtained from a human donor in a cohort sampled during active COVID-19.

This chain joins TRBV19 and TRBJ2-7; tentatively, D is TRBD1 (9 bases). This CDR3 has 14 amino acids. Germline CDR1 and CDR2: LNHDA and SQIVND (reference sequence). Trimming removed 5 bases from V and 6 bases from J, with 17 bases in between. CDR3 amino acids: CASSAGGQGREQYF. Written as DNA, the CDR3 is TGTGCCAGTAGTGCGGGGGGACAGGGACGCGAGCAGTACTTC.

This chain links TRBV7-3 with TRBJ2-1; TRBD1 is a possible D gene (6 bases). Trimming took off 7 bases at V and 4 bases at J, with 11 bases between the two ends. Per germline, CDR1 SGHTA and CDR2 FQGTGA. This CDR3 has 13 amino acids. The CDR3 DNA sequence: TGTGCCAGCACCGGGACACCGTACAATGAGCAGTTCTTC. Translating it yields CASTGTPYNEQFF.

The V call is TRBV28, the J call TRBJ2-7; TRBD1 is a possible D gene (6 bases). CDR3 length equals 13 residues. Germline assignment: CDR1 MDHEN and CDR2 SYDVKM. V lost 7 bases and J lost 6, with 16 bases in between. CDR3 sequence: CASNRAGVGEQYF. In DNA, the CDR3 is TGTGCCAGCAACCGGGCAGGGGTTGGCGAGCAGTACTTC.

The chain employs TRBV28 and TRBJ1-5; D possibly corresponds to TRBD1 (5 bases). The CDR3 covers 15 residues. The germline gives CDR1 MDHEN, CDR2 SYDVKM. V was cut by 4 bases and J by 3 bases, with 13 bases left in between. In DNA, the CDR3 is TGTGCCAGCAGTTGGGCGGGACGGGACAATCAGCCCCAGCATTTT. This encodes CASSWAGRDNQPQHF.

The V call is TRBV5-4, the J call TRBJ2-5; TRBD1 agrees at 7 bases. The germline V gene has CDR1 SGHNT and CDR2 YYREEE (reference sequence). V dropped 4 bases and J dropped 3; count of bases not matched to a gene: 9. The CDR3 totals 15 residues. CDR3 nucleotide sequence: TGTGCCAGCAGCAACCGGGACAGTCTCAAAGAGACCCAGTACTTC. This codes for CASSNRDSLKETQYF. Variable domain in full (rest from reference TRBV5-4 and TRBJ2-5): ETGVTQSPTHLIKTRGQQVTLRCSSQSGHNTVSWYQQALGQGPQFIFQYYREEENGRGNFPPRFSGLQFPNYSSELNVNALELDDSALYLCASSNRDSLKETQYFGPGTRLLVL.

The CDR3 region has the DNA TGCGCCAGCAGCTTGTTAGCAGGGGCAGGACAGCCCCAGCATTTT. This gives the protein CASSLLAGAGQPQHF. V and J are TRBV5-1 and TRBJ1-5; D might be TRBD1 (6 bases). This CDR3 comprises 15 residues. Trimming removed 1 base at V and 7 bases at J, with 15 bases between. Germline values: CDR1 SGHRS, CDR2 YFSETQ.

This chain uses TRBV19 with TRBJ2-2; TRBD2 matches 8 bases. With V trimmed by 7 bases and J by 4 bases, 5 bases remained unmatched. This CDR3 is built from 14 residues. CDR1 and CDR2 from the germline V gene are LNHDA and SQIVND (reference sequence). DNA of the CDR3: TGTGCCAGTAACCGTGCGGGGGGCACCGGGGAGCTGTTTTTT. Protein: CASNRAGGTGELFF. The full variable domain, rest sourced from reference TRBV19 and TRBJ2-2, is DGGITQSPKYLFRKEGQNVTLSCEQNLNHDAMYWYRQDPGQGLRLIYYSQIVNDFQKGDIAEGYSVSREKKESFPLTVTSAQKNPTAFYLCASNRAGGTGELFFGEGSRLTVL.

This chain links TRBV6-5 with TRBJ2-1, with a possible D match to TRBD1 (6 bases). CDR1 is MNHEY, CDR2 SVGAGI, per germline. The CDR3 is 14 amino acids. Trimming removed 9 bases from V and 6 bases from J, with 18 bases in between. CDR3 in amino acids: CASTWAGVGNEQFF. The CDR3 DNA reads TGTGCCAGTACTTGGGCAGGGGTGGGCAATGAGCAGTTCTTC.

J is TRBJ2-1 and V is TRBV5-1, with 7 bases matching TRBD2. V shed 0 bases and J 2 bases; nucleotides not matched to a gene: 5. The germline V gene has CDR1 SGHRS and CDR2 YFSETQ. The CDR3 runs to 16 residues. The CDR3, as DNA: TGCGCCAGCAGCTTGGAGGGCGGGGGTACCTACAATGAGCAGTTCTTC. Translation gives CASSLEGGGTYNEQFF.

The gene calls are TRBV6-5 and TRBJ2-1, with D perhaps TRBD1 (6 bases). Trimming took off 6 bases at V and 7 bases at J, with 16 bases between the two ends. The CDR3 is made up of 14 amino acids. Looked up from germline, CDR1 is MNHEY and CDR2 is SVGAGI. CDR3 amino acids: CASRGVAGANEQFF. CDR3 nucleotide sequence: TGTGCCAGCAGGGGAGTGGCAGGGGCGAATGAGCAGTTCTTC.

This clone was found once. The chain joins TRBV7-2 to TRBJ1-1; 9 bases fit TRBD1. Germline V lookup: CDR1 SGHTA, CDR2 FQGNSA. The CDR3 length is 15 residues. After removal of 5 bases from V and 6 bases from J, the junction contained 10 bases not matched to a gene. This CDR3 is CASSQTGTGRSEAFF. The CDR3 nucleotides read TGTGCCAGCAGCCAAACCGGGACAGGGAGGTCTGAAGCTTTCTTT.

The genes are TRBV12-3 or TRBV12-4 and TRBJ2-5, with no clear D. The CDR3 covers 11 residues. V lost 6 bases and J lost 4, with 6 bases in between. The CDR3 DNA reads as TGTGCCAGCAGGGCCAGAGAGACCCAGTACTTC. Encoded protein: CASRARETQYF.